This entry lists 8 T cell receptor beta chains sequenced from one sample in a study of shared clonotypes between healthy human individuals. Profiled with immunoSEQ multiplex PCR; TCRdb holds only in-frame clones, not every one. Of millions of clones in the sample, over 85% were seen once. Sequences were obtained from naive CD4+ T cells sorted from blood. Stated subset: CD45RA+ positively selected. Receptor source: a young man in good health.

This chain links TRBV5-1 with TRBJ2-1, with 14 bases aligning to TRBD2. Germline V gives CDR1 SGHRS, CDR2 YFSETQ. The CDR3 length is 15 residues. J lost 10 bases, V lost 4 bases, and 7 bases had no gene match. The CDR3 reads CASSPGLAGDGEQFF. CDR3 coding DNA: TGCGCCAGCAGCCCGGGACTAGCGGGAGACGGAGAGCAGTTCTTC.

This clone showed up just a few times. The chain links TRBV4-1 to TRBJ2-7; D might be TRBD2 (6 bases). Germline CDR1 and CDR2: MGHRA and YSYEKL. The CDR3 consists of 17 residues. V lost 0 bases to trimming and J lost 3 bases, with 18 bases between them. The CDR3 reads CASSQDLLGTYFYEQYF. CDR3 coding DNA: TGCGCCAGCAGCCAAGACTTGCTAGGGACTTACTTCTACGAGCAGTACTTC.

In this sample, this clone turned up a few times. CDR3 nucleotide sequence: TGTGCCATCAGTGGGGGGGCAGCTAATCAGCCCCAGCATTTT. Amino acid sequence: CAISGGAANQPQHF. This chain joins TRBV10-3 and TRBJ1-5, with D perhaps TRBD1 (6 bases). In germline, CDR1 is ENHRY, CDR2 SYGVKD. This CDR3 region has 14 residues. V lost 4 bases, J lost 4 bases, and 11 bases lay in between.

The chain has TRBV9 and TRBJ2-5; 10 positions match TRBD2. The trim removed 2 bases at V and 0 bases at J, leaving 1 base unmatched. Germline loops: CDR1 SGDLS, CDR2 YYNGEE. This CDR3 is 15 amino acids long. CDR3 loop: CASSVTSGDQETQYF. The CDR3 nucleotides are TGTGCCAGCAGCGTTACTAGCGGGGACCAAGAGACCCAGTACTTC.

J is TRBJ2-2 and V is TRBV4-1; no clear D. Germline CDR1 reads MGHRA; CDR2 reads YSYEKL. The CDR3 runs 16 residues. V shed 0 bases and J shed 0 bases, with 8 bases lying between them. The CDR3 region is CASSQEALANTGELFF. CDR3 bases: TGCGCCAGCAGCCAAGAGGCACTCGCGAACACCGGGGAGCTGTTTTTT.

The chain couples TRBV28 to TRBJ1-1; possible D gene TRBD1, 5 bases. The ends were cut back, 7 bases at V and 11 bases at J, with 20 bases in the middle. This CDR3 contains 13 residues. CDR1 and CDR2 from the germline V gene are MDHEN and SYDVKM. In DNA, the CDR3 is TGTGCCAGCACCGTAACCCGCGGGGGGTTTGCTTTCTTT. Amino acid sequence: CASTVTRGGFAFF. The whole variable domain, filled in from reference TRBV28 and TRBJ1-1, reads DVKVTQSSRYLVKRTGEKVFLECVQDMDHENMFWYRQDPGLGLRLIYFSYDVKMKEKGDIPEGYSVSREKKERFSLILESASTNQTSMYLCASTVTRGGFAFFGQGTRLTVV.

Note on this clone: Other nucleotide sequences in the sample specify the same CDR3. This chain connects TRBV18 to TRBJ2-2; 7 positions match TRBD1. V lost 1 base, J lost 2 bases, and 1 base stayed unmatched. Germline V gene data show CDR1 as KGHSH and CDR2 as LQKENI. The CDR3 length is 15 residues. The CDR3 bases are TGTGCCAGCTCACCACAGGGGGCAAACACCGGGGAGCTGTTTTTT. Amino acid sequence: CASSPQGANTGELFF.

J is TRBJ2-2 and V is TRBV30; the D is unclear. V dropped 8 bases and J dropped 1 base, with 20 bases sitting between them. This CDR3 has 16 amino acids. Germline V lookup: CDR1 GTSNPN, CDR2 SVGIG (reference sequence). CDR3 DNA: TGTGCCAATGGGGAAGGGCGAATTAAGAACACCGGGGAGCTGTTTTTT. Protein product: CANGEGRIKNTGELFF.